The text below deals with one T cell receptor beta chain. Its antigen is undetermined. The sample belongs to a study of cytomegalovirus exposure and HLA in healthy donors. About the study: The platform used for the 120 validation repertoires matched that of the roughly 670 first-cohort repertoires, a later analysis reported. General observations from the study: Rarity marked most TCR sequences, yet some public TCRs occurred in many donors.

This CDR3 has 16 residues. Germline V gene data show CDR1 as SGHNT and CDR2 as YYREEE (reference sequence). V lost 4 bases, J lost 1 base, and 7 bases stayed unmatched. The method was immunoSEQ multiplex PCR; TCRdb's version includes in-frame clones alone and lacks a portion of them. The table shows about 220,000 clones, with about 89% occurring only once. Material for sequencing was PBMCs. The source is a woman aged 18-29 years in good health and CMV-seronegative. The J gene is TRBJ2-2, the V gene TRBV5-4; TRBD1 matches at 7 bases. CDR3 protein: CASSAADRLNTGELFF. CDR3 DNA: TGTGCCAGCAGCGCAGCGGACAGGCTGAACACCGGGGAGCTGTTTTTT.